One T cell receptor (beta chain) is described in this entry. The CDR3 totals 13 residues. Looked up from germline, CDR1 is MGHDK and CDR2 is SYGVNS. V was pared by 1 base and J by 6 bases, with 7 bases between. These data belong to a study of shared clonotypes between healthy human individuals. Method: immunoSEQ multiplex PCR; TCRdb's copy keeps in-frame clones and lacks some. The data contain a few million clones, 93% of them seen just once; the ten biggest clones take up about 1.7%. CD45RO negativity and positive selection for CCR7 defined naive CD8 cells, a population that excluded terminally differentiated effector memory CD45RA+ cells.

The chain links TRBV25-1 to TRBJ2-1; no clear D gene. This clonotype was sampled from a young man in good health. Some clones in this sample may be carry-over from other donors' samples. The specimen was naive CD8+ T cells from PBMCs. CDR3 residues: CASSELAFNEQFF. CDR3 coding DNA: TGTGCCAGCAGTGAATTGGCATTCAATGAGCAGTTCTTC.